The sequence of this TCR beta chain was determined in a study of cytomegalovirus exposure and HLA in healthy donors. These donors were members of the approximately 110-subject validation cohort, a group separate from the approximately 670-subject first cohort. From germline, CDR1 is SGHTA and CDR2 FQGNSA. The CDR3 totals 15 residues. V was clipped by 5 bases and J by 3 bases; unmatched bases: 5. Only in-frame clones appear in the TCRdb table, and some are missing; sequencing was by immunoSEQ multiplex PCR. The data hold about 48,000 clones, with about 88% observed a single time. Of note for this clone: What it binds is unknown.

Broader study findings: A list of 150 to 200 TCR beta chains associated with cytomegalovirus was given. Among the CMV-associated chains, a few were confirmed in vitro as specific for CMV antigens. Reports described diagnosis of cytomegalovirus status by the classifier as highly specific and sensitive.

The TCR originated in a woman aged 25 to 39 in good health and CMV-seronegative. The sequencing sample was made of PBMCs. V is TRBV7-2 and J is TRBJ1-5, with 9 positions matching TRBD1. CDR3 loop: CASSLQGAANQPQHF. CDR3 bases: TGTGCCAGCAGCCTACAGGGGGCAGCCAATCAGCCCCAGCATTTT.